This entry lists 2 T cell receptor beta chains sequenced from one sample in a study of blood T cell repertoires in COVID-19. TCRdb's copy holds only in-frame clones and misses some; the assay was immunoSEQ multiplex PCR. The table records roughly 290,000 clones, approximately 90% of them present only once. Material for sequencing was peripheral blood. The receptors originated from a woman in her thirties with COVID-19, enrolled during active disease.

A single count supports this clone. The gene calls are TRBV11-2 and TRBJ1-2; maybe TRBD1 (5 bases). V gave up 2 bases and J gave up 7 bases, with 17 bases separating them. From germline, CDR1 is SGHAT and CDR2 FQNNGV. CDR3 size: 15 residues. The DNA of the CDR3 is TGTGCCAGCAGCTTAAGCTCCCGCAGGGTTCCTGGCTACACCTTC. Protein: CASSLSSRRVPGYTF.

Only a few counts were recorded for this clone. The rearrangement joins TRBV9 to TRBJ1-4; 7 positions agree with TRBD1. Germline values: CDR1 SGDLS, CDR2 YYNGEE. V shed 3 bases, J shed 4 bases, and the junction held 3 bases outside the gene matches. The CDR3 is 14 residues long. The DNA for the CDR3 is TGTGCCAGCAGCGGGACAGGATTTAATGAAAAACTGTTTTTT. This gives the protein CASSGTGFNEKLFF.